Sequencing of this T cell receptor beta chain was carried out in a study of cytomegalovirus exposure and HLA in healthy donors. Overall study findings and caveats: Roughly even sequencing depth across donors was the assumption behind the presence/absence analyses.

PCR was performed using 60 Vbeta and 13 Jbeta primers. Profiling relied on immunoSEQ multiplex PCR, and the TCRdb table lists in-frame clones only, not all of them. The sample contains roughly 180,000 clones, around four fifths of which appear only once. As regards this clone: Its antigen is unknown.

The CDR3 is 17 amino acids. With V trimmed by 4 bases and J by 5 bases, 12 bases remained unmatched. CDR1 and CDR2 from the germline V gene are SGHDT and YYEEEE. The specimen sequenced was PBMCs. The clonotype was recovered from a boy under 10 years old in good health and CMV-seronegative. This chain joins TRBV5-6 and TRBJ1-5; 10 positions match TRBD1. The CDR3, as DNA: TGTGCCAGCAGCATATATGCCCCGGACAGGGGGTATCAGCCCCAGCATTTT. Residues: CASSIYAPDRGYQPQHF.